This T cell receptor (beta chain) was obtained from a study of beta chain features in type 1 diabetes. The investigators reverse transcribed all of the isolated RNA, so they sequenced expressed TCRB transcripts. Repertoires were generated with immunoSEQ multiplex PCR, while TCRdb's copy carries only in-frame clones and drops some. The sample contains about 290,000 clones, 8% of which appear only once. The sequencing input was central memory CD4+ T cells from blood. This clonotype was sampled from a woman between 18 and 29 years old in good health.

CDR3: CASRFPGGGHQAYTF. The CDR3 DNA reads as TGTGCCAGCAGATTTCCAGGGGGAGGCCACCAGGCCTACACCTTC. The V gene is TRBV6-5, the J gene TRBJ1-2; 7 bases are a match to TRBD1. The CDR3 consists of 15 residues. V shed 6 bases and J 10 bases; nucleotides not matched to a gene: 17. The germline gives CDR1 MNHEY, CDR2 SVGAGI.